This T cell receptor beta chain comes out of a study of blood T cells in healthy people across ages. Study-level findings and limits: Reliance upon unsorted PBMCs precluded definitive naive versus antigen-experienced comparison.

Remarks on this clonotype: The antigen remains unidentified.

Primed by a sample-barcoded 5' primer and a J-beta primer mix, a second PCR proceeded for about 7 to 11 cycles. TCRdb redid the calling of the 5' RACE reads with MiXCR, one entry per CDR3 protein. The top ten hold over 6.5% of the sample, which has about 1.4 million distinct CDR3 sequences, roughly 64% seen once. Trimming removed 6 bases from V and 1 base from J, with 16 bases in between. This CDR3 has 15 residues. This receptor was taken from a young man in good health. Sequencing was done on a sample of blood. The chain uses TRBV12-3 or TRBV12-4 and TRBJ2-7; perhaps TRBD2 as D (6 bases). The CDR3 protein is CASSKRGIGSYEQYF. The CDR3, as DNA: TGTGCCAGCAGCAAACGGGGGATTGGGTCCTACGAGCAGTACTTC.